A selection of T cell receptor beta chains follows, all from one sample in a study of CD8 T cells in Susac syndrome. One entry per CDR3 protein results from TCRdb running MiXCR on the immunoSEQ multiplex PCR reads. The data contain 200,000 to 250,000 distinct CDR3 sequences, about 90% of them singletons. The sequencing input was CD8+ T cells from PBMCs. The receptor source for this set is a human donor with multiple sclerosis. Both conserved end residues are part of each CDR3. Fields, in order: clone size, V gene, J gene, D gene, CDR3 DNA, CDR3 protein. The D gene is left open where the match is weak. A row's size may be missing; if present it is once, few, many or a size class.

once	TRBV20-1	TRBJ2-7	NA	TGCAGTGCTAGAGACTCCGGGACACCGAGTTGGTACGAGCAGTACTTC	CSARDSGTPSWYEQYF
NA	TRBV9	TRBJ2-2	NA	TGTGCCAGCAGCCCTTTCGGGGGGCCCGGGGAGCTGTTTTTT	CASSPFGGPGELFF
NA	TRBV7-9	TRBJ1-3	NA	TGTGCCAGCAGCTTGACGTCAGGCTCTGGAAACACCATATATTTT	CASSLTSGSGNTIYF
few	TRBV27	TRBJ1-2	NA	TGTGCCAGCAGTTATCGGCAGAACTATGGCTACACCTTC	CASSYRQNYGYTF
NA	TRBV5-4	TRBJ2-2	NA	TGTGCCAGCAGCTTGTATTTCACCGGGGAGCTGTTTTTT	CASSLYFTGELFF
NA	TRBV19	TRBJ1-2	NA	TGTGCCAGTAGTATTGGCGGGAATGGCTACACCTTC	CASSIGGNGYTF
NA	TRBV13	TRBJ1-1	NA	TGTGCCAGCAGCTCTCTGACAGGGAACACTGAAGCTTTCTTT	CASSSLTGNTEAFF
once	TRBV7-3	TRBJ2-1	NA	TGTGCCACCCAGCAGGGCAATGAGCAGTTCTTC	CATQQGNEQFF
NA	TRBV19	TRBJ2-1	NA	TGTGCCAGTAGTATAGCTATCTACAATGAGCAGTTCTTC	CASSIAIYNEQFF
NA	TRBV7-9	TRBJ1-2	NA	TGTGCCAGCAGCTTAGCCGCAGGAGGCACCTTC	CASSLAAGGTF
NA	TRBV12-3/TRBV12-4	TRBJ1-1	NA	TGTGCCAGCAGTTTAGGGGGGGACACTGAAGCTTTCTTT	CASSLGGDTEAFF
NA	TRBV7-2	TRBJ1-5	NA	TGTGCCAGCAGCTCTTCTTGGGGGGCGCCGAGTCAGCCCCAGCATTTT	CASSSSWGAPSQPQHF
NA	TRBV5-1	TRBJ1-1	NA	TGCGCCAGCAGCTTGATCAGCTTGAACACTGAAGCTTTCTTT	CASSLISLNTEAFF
NA	TRBV9	TRBJ2-7	NA	TGTGCCAGCAGCGTAGGCCCCGGGGGCTCCTACGAGCAGTACTTC	CASSVGPGGSYEQYF
NA	TRBV3-1	TRBJ2-3	NA	TGTGCCAGCAGCCAAGAAGGACAGCCCCATTTT	CASSQEGQPHF
NA	TRBV13	TRBJ2-7	NA	TGTGCCAGCAGAGACGGGACTGCCTCTTCCTACGAGCAGTACTTC	CASRDGTASSYEQYF
NA	TRBV14	TRBJ1-2	NA	TGTGCCAGCAGCCAAAGGAGGGACACCGGATCTCGGGACTATGGCTACACCTTC	CASSQRRDTGSRDYGYTF
once	TRBV12-3/TRBV12-4	TRBJ1-5	NA	TGTGCCAGCAGTCCGATGGGCGGCAATCAGCCCCAGCATTTT	CASSPMGGNQPQHF
NA	TRBV30	TRBJ1-1	NA	TGTGCCTGGAGTACCAACGTGCCTGAAGCTTTCTTT	CAWSTNVPEAFF
once	TRBV12-3/TRBV12-4	TRBJ1-5	NA	TGTGCCAGCAGGGGCAAATGGGAACGGGGTCAGCCCCAGCATTTT	CASRGKWERGQPQHF
NA	TRBV6-2/TRBV6-3	TRBJ2-7	TRBD2	TGTGCCAGCAGTTACTCAGGGACTAGCGGGAGAGACTACGAGCAGTACTTC	CASSYSGTSGRDYEQYF
NA	TRBV12-3/TRBV12-4	TRBJ2-7	NA	TGTGCCAGCAGTTTATCGGGCGGGACCTACGAGCAGTACTTC	CASSLSGGTYEQYF
few	TRBV4-1	TRBJ1-1	NA	TGCGCCAGCAGCCAAGTGGGGAAGGTTCCTGAAGCTTTCTTT	CASSQVGKVPEAFF
NA	TRBV19	TRBJ1-1	NA	TGTGCCAGTAGTTCCCAATCGGCGGTTAGCCACACTGAAGCTTTCTTT	CASSSQSAVSHTEAFF
NA	TRBV12-3/TRBV12-4	TRBJ2-1	NA	TGTGCCACATACAGGGCAGCCTACAATGAGCAGTTCTTC	CATYRAAYNEQFF
NA	TRBV25-1	TRBJ1-1	NA	TGTGCCAGCAGTGAATCGGGGGTGACGGGAACAACTGAAGCTTTCTTT	CASSESGVTGTTEAFF
NA	TRBV12-3/TRBV12-4	TRBJ1-3	NA	TGTGCCAGCAGTTTAGGCCCGACAGGCGGAAACACCATATATTTT	CASSLGPTGGNTIYF